The clone carrying this TCR beta chain showed up just a few times. Its antigen remains unknown. This record comes from a study of cytomegalovirus exposure and HLA in healthy donors. Both 60 Vbeta primers and 13 Jbeta primers went into the PCR. This table comes from immunoSEQ multiplex PCR, and its TCRdb copy is limited to in-frame clones, with some not included. The sample contains roughly 230,000 clones, around 78% of which appear only once. The study's findings and limits: Being productive about 87% or about 30% of the time was typical of most TCR beta V segments in an earlier analysis. Later analysis indicated greater clonal expansion among HLA-associated TCR beta chains than among equally common other chains. Cytomegalovirus status was reportedly diagnosed by the classifier with high sensitivity and specificity. In all likelihood, a cluster of highly shared sequence variants was a sequencing artifact.

Trimming cost V 5 bases and J 5 bases, with 15 bases left between them. The CDR3 is made up of 15 amino acids. Germline CDR1 reads MNHEY; CDR2 reads SVGAGI. Specimen: PBMCs. This clonotype was obtained from a boy aged 10-17 years in good health and CMV-seronegative. This chain joins TRBV6-5 and TRBJ2-2; TRBD2 might be the D (6 bases). The CDR3 nucleotides are TGTGCCAGCAGTGTATCCGGGAGCATAACCGGGGAGCTGTTTTTT. Protein product: CASSVSGSITGELFF.